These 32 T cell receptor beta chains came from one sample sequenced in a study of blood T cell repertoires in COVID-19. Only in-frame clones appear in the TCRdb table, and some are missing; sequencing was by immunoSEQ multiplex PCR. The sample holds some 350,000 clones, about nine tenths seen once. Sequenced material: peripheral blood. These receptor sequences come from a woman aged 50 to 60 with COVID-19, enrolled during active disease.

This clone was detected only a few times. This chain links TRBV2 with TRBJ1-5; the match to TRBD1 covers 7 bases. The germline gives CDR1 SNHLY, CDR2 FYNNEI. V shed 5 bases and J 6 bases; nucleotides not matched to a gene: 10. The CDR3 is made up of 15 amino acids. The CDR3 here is CASSPGQATVQPQHF. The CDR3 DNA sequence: TGTGCCAGCAGTCCCGGACAGGCGACAGTTCAGCCCCAGCATTTT.

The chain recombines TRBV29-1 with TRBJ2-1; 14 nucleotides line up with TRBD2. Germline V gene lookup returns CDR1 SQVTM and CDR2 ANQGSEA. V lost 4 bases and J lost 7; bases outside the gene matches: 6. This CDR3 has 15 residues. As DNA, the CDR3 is TGCAGCGTTGGGGGACTAGCGGGAGTCAGAAATGAGCAGTTCTTC. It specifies CSVGGLAGVRNEQFF.

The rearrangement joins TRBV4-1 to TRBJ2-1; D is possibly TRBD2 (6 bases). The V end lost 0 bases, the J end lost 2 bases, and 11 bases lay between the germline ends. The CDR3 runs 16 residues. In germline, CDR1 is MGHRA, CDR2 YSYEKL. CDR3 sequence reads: CASSQELAETYNEQFF. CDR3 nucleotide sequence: TGCGCCAGCAGCCAAGAACTAGCTGAAACCTACAATGAGCAGTTCTTC.

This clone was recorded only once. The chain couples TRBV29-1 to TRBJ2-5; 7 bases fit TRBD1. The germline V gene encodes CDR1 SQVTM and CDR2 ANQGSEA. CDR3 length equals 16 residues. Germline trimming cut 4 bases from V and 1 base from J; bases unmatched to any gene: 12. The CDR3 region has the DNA TGCAGCGTTGTCGAGAGGGGGCGTTTTCTCCAAGAGACCCAGTACTTC. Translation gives CSVVERGRFLQETQYF.

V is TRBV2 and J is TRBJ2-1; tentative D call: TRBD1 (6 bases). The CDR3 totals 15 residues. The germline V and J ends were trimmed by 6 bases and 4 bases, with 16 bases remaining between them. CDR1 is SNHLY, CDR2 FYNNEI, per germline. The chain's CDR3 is CASSKLGQAYNEQFF. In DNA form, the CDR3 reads TGTGCCAGCAGCAAACTGGGACAAGCATACAATGAGCAGTTCTTC. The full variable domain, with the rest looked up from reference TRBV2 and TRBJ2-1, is EPEVTQTPSHQVTQMGQEVILRCVPISNHLYFYWYRQILGQKVEFLVSFYNNEISEKSEIFDDQFSVERPDGSNFTLKIRSTKLEDSAMYFCASSKLGQAYNEQFFGPGTRLTVL.

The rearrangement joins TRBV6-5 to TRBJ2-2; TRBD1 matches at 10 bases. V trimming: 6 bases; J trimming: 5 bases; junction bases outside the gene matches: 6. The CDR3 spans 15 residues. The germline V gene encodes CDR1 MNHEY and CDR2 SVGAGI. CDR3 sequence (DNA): TGTGCCAGCAGCCTCCCGGGACAGGGGACCGGGGAGCTGTTTTTT. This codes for CASSLPGQGTGELFF.

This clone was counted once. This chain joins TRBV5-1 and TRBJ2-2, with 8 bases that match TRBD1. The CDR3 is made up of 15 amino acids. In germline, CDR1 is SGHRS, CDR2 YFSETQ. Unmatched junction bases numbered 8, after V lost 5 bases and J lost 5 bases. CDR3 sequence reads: CASRNGQGVTGELFF. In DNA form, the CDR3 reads TGCGCCAGCAGAAACGGACAGGGAGTAACCGGGGAGCTGTTTTTT.

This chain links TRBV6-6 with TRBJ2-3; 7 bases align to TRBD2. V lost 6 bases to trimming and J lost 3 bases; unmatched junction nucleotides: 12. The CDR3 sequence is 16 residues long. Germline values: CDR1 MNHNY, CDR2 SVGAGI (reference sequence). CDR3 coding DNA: TGTGCCAGCAGCCTTGGGGGGGGGAGAGAAACAGATACGCAGTATTTT. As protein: CASSLGGGRETDTQYF.

The CDR3 protein is CSVDTGVDEQFF. For the CDR3, the DNA is TGCAGCGTTGATACAGGGGTAGACGAGCAGTTCTTC. The chain employs TRBV29-1 and TRBJ2-1; 7 bases fit TRBD1. V shed 3 bases, J shed 10 bases, and the junction held 6 bases outside the gene matches. The germline gives CDR1 SQVTM, CDR2 ANQGSEA. This CDR3 spans 12 amino acids.

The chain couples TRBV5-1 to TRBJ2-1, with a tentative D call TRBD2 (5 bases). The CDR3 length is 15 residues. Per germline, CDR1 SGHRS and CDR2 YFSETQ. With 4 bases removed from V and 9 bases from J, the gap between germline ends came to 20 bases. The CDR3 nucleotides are TGCGCCAGCAGCCCACAGTCGGGAAGCTTAGGTGAGCAGTTCTTC. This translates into CASSPQSGSLGEQFF.

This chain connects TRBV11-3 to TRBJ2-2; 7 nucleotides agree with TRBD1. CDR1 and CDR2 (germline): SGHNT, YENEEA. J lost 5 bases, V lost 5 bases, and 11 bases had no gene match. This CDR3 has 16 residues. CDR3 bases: TGTGCCAGCAGCGGTGAGGGGGCAGGGAAAACCGGGGAGCTGTTTTTT. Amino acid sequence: CASSGEGAGKTGELFF.

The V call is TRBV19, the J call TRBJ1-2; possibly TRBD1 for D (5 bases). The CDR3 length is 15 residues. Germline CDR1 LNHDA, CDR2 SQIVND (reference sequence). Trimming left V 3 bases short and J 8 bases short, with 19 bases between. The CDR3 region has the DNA TGTGCCAGTAGTATTCTTGTAAGTGGGGCGCGAGGCTACACCTTC. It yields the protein CASSILVSGARGYTF.

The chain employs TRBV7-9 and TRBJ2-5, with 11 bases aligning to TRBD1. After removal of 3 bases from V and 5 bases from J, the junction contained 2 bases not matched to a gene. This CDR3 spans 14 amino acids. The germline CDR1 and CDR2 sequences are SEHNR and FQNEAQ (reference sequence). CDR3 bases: TGTGCCAGCAGCTTGGACAGGGGGCTGGAGACCCAGTACTTC. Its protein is CASSLDRGLETQYF. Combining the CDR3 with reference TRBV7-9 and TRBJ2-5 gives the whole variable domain DTGVSQNPRHKITKRGQNVTFRCDPISEHNRLYWYRQTLGQGPEFLTYFQNEAQLEKSRLLSDRFSAERPKGSFSTLEIQRTEQGDSAMYLCASSLDRGLETQYFGPGTRLLVL.

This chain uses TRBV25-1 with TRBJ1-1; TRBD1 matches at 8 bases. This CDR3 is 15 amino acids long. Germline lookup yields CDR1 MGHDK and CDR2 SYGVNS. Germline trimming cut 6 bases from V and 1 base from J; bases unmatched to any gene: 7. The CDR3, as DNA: TGTGCCAGCAGCCCTTGGACAGGGTCGAACACTGAAGCTTTCTTT. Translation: CASSPWTGSNTEAFF.

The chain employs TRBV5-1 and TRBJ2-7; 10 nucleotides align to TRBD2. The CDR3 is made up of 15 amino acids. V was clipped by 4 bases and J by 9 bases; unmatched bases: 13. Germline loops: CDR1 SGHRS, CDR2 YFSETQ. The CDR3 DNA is TGCGCCAGCAGCCTAGGGACTAGCGAGACCTCCGCGCAGTACTTC. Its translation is CASSLGTSETSAQYF.

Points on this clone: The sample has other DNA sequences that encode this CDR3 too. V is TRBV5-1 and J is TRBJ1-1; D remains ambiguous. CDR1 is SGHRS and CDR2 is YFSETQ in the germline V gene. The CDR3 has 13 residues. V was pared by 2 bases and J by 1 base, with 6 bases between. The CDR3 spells CASSFRENTEAFF. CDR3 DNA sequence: TGCGCCAGCAGCTTTCGGGAGAACACTGAAGCTTTCTTT. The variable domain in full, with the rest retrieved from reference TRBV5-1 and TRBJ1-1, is KAGVTQTPRYLIKTRGQQVTLSCSPISGHRSVSWYQQTPGQGLQFLFEYFSETQRNKGNFPGRFSGRQFSNSRSEMNVSTLELGDSALYLCASSFRENTEAFFGQGTRLTVV.

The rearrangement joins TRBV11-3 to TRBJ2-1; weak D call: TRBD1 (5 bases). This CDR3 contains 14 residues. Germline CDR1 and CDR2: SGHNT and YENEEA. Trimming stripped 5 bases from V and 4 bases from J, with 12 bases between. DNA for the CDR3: TGTGCCAGCAGCCCGGAGCAGGGTTACAATGAGCAGTTCTTC. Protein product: CASSPEQGYNEQFF. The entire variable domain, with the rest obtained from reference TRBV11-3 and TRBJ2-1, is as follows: EAGVVQSPRYKIIEKKQPVAFWCNPISGHNTLYWYLQNLGQGPELLIRYENEEAVDDSQLPKDRFSAERLKGVDSTLKIQPAELGDSAVYLCASSPEQGYNEQFFGPGTRLTVL.

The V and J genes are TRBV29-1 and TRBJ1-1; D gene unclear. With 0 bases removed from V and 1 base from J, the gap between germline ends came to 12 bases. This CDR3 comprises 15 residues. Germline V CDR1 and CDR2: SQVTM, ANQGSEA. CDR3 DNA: TGCAGCGTTGAAGATCTCCCGGGAAGGAACACTGAAGCTTTCTTT. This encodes CSVEDLPGRNTEAFF.

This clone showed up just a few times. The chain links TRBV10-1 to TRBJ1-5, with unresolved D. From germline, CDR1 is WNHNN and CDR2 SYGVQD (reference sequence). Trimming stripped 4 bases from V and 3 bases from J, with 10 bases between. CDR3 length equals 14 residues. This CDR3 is CASSVESVNQPQHF. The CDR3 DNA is TGCGCCAGCAGTGTTGAGTCCGTCAATCAGCCCCAGCATTTT.

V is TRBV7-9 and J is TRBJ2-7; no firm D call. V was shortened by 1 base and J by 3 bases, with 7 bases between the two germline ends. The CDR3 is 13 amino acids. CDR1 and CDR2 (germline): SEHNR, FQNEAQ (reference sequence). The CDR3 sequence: CASSLGESYEQYF. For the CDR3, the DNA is TGTGCCAGCAGCTTAGGTGAGAGCTACGAGCAGTACTTC.

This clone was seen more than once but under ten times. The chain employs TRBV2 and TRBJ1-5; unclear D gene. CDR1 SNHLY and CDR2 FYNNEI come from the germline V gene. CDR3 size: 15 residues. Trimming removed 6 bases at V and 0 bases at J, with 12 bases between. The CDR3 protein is CASREVTLSNQPQHF. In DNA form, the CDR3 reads TGTGCCAGCAGGGAGGTGACCCTTAGCAATCAGCCCCAGCATTTT.

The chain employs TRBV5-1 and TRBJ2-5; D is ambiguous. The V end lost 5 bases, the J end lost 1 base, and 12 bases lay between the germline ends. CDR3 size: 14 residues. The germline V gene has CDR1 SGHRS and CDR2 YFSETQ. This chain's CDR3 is CASRVSNLQETQYF. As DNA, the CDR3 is TGCGCCAGCAGGGTTTCTAATCTCCAAGAGACCCAGTACTTC.

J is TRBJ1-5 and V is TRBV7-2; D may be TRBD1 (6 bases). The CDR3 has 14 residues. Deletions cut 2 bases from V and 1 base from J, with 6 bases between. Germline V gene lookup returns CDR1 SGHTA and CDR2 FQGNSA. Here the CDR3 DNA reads TGTGCCAGCAGCTTACAGGGGAGCAATCAGCCCCAGCATTTT. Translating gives CASSLQGSNQPQHF.

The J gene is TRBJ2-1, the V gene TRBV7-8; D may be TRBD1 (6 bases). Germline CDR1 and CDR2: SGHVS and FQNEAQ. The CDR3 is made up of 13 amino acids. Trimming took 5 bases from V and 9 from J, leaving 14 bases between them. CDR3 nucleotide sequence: TGTGCCAGCAGCATTCTACAGGGCTCTGAGCAGTTCTTC. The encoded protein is CASSILQGSEQFF.

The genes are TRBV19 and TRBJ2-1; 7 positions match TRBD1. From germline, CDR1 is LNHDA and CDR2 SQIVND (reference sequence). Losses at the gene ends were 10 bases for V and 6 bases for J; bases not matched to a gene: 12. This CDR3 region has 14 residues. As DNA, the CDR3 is TGTGCCACAAGCACAGGGGTCGGCCCCAATGAGCAGTTCTTC. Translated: CATSTGVGPNEQFF.

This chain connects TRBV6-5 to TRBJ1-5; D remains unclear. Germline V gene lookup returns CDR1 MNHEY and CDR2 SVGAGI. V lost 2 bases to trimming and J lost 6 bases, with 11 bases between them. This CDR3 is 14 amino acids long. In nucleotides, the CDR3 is TGTGCCAGCAGTTACGAGGAGGGTATTCAGCCCCAGCATTTT. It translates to CASSYEEGIQPQHF.

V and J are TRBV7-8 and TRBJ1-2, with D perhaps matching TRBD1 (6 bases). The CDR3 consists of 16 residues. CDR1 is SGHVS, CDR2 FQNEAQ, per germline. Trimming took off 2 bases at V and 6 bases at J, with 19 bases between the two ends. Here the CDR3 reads CASSLSRDKAVNGYTF. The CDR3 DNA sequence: TGTGCCAGCAGCTTATCTCGGGACAAAGCCGTTAATGGCTACACCTTC.

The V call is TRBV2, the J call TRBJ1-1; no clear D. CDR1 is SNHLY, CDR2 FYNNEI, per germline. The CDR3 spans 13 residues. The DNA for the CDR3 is TGTGAGAGACGGGCATGGGGAGGCACTGAAGCTTTCTTT. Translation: CERRAWGGTEAFF.

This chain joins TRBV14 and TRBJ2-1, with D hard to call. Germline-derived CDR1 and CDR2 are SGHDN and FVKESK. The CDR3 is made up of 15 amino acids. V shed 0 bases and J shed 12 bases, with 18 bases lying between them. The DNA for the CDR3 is TGTGCCAGCAGCCAAGATACGGGTTTATCTCGGCCGCAGTTCTTC. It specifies CASSQDTGLSRPQFF.

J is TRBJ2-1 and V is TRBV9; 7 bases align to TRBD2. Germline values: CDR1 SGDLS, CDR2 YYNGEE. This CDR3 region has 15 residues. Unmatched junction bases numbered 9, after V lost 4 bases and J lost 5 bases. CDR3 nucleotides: TGTGCCAGCAGCCTCACCGGGACTAACGACAATGAGCAGTTCTTC. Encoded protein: CASSLTGTNDNEQFF.

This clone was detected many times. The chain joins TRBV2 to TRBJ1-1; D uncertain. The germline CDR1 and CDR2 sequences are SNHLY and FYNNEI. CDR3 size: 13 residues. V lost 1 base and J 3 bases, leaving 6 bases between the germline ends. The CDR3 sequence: CASSEERHTEAFF. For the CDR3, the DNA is TGTGCCAGCAGTGAAGAGAGGCACACTGAAGCTTTCTTT.

CDR3 DNA sequence: TGTGCCAGCAGCCCGAACTCCCAAGCGGGCAATGAGCAGTTCTTC. Translated, it gives CASSPNSQAGNEQFF. The V call is TRBV6-4, the J call TRBJ2-1; a possible D gene is TRBD2 (6 bases). The CDR3 is 15 amino acids. The V and J ends lost 6 bases and 6 bases respectively, with 18 bases between them. CDR1 MRHNA and CDR2 SNTAGT come from the germline V gene.